The source of this T cell receptor beta chain is a study of CD8 T cells in ankylosing spondylitis. Libraries for TCR beta were made by quantitative 5'-RACE with molecular barcodes. A single record per CDR3 protein comes from TCRdb applying MiXCR to the 5' RACE reads. Of approximately 100,000 distinct CDR3 sequences listed, almost 8.5% are singletons. The germline V gene encodes CDR1 MNHEY and CDR2 SMNVEV (reference sequence). V was pared by 6 bases and J by 4 bases, with 11 bases of the junction left unmatched. The CDR3 has 17 residues. In this sample, this clonotype turned up many times. The clonotype comes from a male donor with ankylosing spondylitis or in good health (not recorded which). Sequencing was done on a sample of blood, either unsorted or a sorted T cell fraction (not recorded which). This chain joins TRBV27 and TRBJ2-6; 8 nucleotides match TRBD1. Here the CDR3 DNA reads TGTGCCAGCAGATATTACAGGGGGGATCGGGGGGCCAACGTCCTGACTTTC. Its translation is CASRYYRGDRGANVLTF.